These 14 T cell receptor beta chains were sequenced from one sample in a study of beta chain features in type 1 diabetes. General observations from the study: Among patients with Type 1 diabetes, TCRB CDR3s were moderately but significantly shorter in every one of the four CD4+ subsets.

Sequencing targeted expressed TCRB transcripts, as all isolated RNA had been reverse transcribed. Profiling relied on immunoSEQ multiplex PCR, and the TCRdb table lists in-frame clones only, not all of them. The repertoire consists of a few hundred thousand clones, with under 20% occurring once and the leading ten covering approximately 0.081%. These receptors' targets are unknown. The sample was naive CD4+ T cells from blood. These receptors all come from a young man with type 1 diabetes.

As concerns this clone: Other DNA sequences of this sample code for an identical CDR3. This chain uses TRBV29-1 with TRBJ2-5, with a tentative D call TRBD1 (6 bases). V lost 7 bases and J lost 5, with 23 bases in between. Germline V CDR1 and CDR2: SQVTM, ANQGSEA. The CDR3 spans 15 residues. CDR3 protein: CSGTGRQGKGETQYF. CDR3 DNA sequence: TGCAGCGGTACGGGTCGGCAGGGGAAAGGGGAGACCCAGTACTTC.

This chain's CDR3 is CAVGGEETQYF. CDR3 nucleotides: TGTGCCGTAGGGGGAGAAGAGACCCAGTACTTC. This chain joins TRBV6-5 and TRBJ2-5; TRBD1 is a possible D gene (6 bases). Germline CDR1 and CDR2: MNHEY and SVGAGI. This CDR3 has 11 residues. Trimming shortened V by 11 bases and J by 3 bases, and 10 bases separated the two germline ends.

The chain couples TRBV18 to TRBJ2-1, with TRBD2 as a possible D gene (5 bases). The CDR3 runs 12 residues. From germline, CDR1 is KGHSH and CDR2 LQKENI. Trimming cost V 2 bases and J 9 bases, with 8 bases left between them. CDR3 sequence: CASSPSRGEQFF. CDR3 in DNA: TGTGCCAGCTCACCATCCCGGGGTGAGCAGTTCTTC.

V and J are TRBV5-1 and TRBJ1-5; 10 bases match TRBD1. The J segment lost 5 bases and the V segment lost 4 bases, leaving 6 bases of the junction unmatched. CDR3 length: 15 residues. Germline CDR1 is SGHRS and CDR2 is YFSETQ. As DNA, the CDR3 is TGCGCCAGCAGCCCTGACAGGGGGCGAGATCAGCCCCAGCATTTT. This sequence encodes CASSPDRGRDQPQHF.

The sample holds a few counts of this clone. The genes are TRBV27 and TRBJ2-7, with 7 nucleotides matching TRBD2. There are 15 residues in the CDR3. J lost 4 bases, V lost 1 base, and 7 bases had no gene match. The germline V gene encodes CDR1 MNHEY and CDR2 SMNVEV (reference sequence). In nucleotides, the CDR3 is TGTGCCAGCAGTTTATTATGGGGGAGGGATTACGAGCAGTACTTC. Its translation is CASSLLWGRDYEQYF.

The CDR3 sequence is CASSSTGTLNEQFF. CDR3 nucleotide sequence: TGTGCCAGTAGCTCCACGGGGACACTGAATGAGCAGTTCTTC. The chain combines TRBV19 with TRBJ2-1, with D possibly being TRBD1 (6 bases). This CDR3 region has 14 residues. V dropped 6 bases and J dropped 7 bases, with 16 bases sitting between them. Germline CDR1 and CDR2: LNHDA and SQIVND (reference sequence).

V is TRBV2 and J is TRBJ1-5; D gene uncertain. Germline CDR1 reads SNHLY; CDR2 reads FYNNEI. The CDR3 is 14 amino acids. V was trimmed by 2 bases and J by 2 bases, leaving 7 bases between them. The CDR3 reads CASSESVGNQPQHF. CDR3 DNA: TGTGCCAGCAGTGAATCGGTTGGCAATCAGCCCCAGCATTTT.

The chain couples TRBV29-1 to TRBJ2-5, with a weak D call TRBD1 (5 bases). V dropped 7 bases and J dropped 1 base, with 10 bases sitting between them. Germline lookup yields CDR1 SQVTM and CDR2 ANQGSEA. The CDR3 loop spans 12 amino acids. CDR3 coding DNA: TGCAGCGGGACACAGGTCCAAGAGACCCAGTACTTC. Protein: CSGTQVQETQYF.

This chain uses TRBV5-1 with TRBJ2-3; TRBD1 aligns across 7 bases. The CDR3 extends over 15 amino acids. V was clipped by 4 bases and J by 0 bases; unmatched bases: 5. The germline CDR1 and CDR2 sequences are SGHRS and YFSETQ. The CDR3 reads CASSTGTVSTDTQYF. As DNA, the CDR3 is TGCGCCAGCAGCACGGGGACAGTGAGCACAGATACGCAGTATTTT.

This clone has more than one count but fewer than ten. The CDR3 spells CASSSPTVVSHNEQFF. The DNA of the CDR3 is TGTGCCAGCAGTTCCCCGACAGTGGTTAGCCACAATGAGCAGTTCTTC. This chain joins TRBV28 and TRBJ2-1; D is possibly TRBD1 (5 bases). Germline V gives CDR1 MDHEN, CDR2 SYDVKM. The CDR3 length is 16 residues. V lost 4 bases and J 5 bases, leaving 18 bases between the germline ends.

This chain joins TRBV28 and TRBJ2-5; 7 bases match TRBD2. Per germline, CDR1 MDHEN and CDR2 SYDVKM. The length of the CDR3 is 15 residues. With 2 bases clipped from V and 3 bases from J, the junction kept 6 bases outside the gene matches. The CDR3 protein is CASSLGGRLKETQYF. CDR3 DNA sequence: TGTGCCAGCAGTTTAGGCGGGAGACTGAAAGAGACCCAGTACTTC.

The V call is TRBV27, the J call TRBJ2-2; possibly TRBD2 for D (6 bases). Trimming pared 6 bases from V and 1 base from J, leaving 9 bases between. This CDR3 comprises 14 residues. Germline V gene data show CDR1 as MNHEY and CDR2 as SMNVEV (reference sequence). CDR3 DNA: TGTGCCAGCAGGCGGGAACAGAACACCGGGGAGCTGTTTTTT. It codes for CASRREQNTGELFF.

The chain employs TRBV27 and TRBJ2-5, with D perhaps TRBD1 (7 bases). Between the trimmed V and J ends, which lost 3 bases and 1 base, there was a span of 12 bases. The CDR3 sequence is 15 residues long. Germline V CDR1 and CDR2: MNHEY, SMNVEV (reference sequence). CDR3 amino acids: CASSFSGGTQETQYF. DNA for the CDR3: TGTGCCAGCAGTTTCTCAGGGGGGACCCAAGAGACCCAGTACTTC.

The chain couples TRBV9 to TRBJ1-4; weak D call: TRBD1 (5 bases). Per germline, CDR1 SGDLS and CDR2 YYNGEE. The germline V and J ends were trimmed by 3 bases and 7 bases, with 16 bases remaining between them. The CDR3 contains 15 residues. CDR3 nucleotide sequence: TGTGCCAGCAGCGCTATGACAGATCAGAGTGAAAAACTGTTTTTT. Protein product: CASSAMTDQSEKLFF.